Following are 21 T cell receptor beta chains from one sample sequenced in a study of cytomegalovirus exposure and HLA in healthy donors. PCR amplification relied on 60 Vbeta primers (plus 13 Jbeta primers). Clones were read by immunoSEQ multiplex PCR, and TCRdb kept only the in-frame ones, dropping some. This listing includes approximately 50,000 clones. The sample was PBMCs. Source of these receptors: a female donor in good health and CMV-seronegative.

The V gene is TRBV9, the J gene TRBJ2-7; 13 bases fit TRBD2. Losses at the gene ends were 3 bases for V and 6 bases for J; bases not matched to a gene: 3. The V gene's germline CDR1 is SGDLS and CDR2 YYNGEE. The CDR3 extends over 14 amino acids. The CDR3 loop is CASSEGLAGSEQYF. The DNA for the CDR3 is TGTGCCAGCAGCGAGGGACTAGCGGGAAGCGAGCAGTACTTC.

The V gene is TRBV5-1, the J gene TRBJ2-2; D gene ambiguous. From germline, CDR1 is SGHRS and CDR2 YFSETQ. The V gene lost 2 bases and the J gene lost 0 bases, with 8 bases spanning the gap. The CDR3 runs to 15 residues. CDR3 in DNA: TGCGCCAGCAGCTTAGACACCGCGAACACCGGGGAGCTGTTTTTT. This encodes CASSLDTANTGELFF.

The chain carries TRBV29-1 and TRBJ1-1; TRBD1 matches at 7 bases. Germline CDR1 SQVTM, CDR2 ANQGSEA. This CDR3 region has 14 residues. V dropped 1 base and J dropped 4; count of bases not matched to a gene: 6. As DNA, the CDR3 is TGCAGCGTTGAAGTGGCGGCAGGGGGCACTGAAGCTTTCTTT. As protein: CSVEVAAGGTEAFF.

The CDR3 DNA reads as TGTGCCAGCAGTTTACGACAGCCCTACGAGCAGTACTTC. This codes for CASSLRQPYEQYF. The chain couples TRBV28 to TRBJ2-7, with D tentatively TRBD1 (5 bases). Trimming left V 2 bases short and J 2 bases short, with 7 bases between. The CDR3 is 13 residues long. In germline, CDR1 is MDHEN, CDR2 SYDVKM. The variable domain in full, completed from reference TRBV28 and TRBJ2-7, reads DVKVTQSSRYLVKRTGEKVFLECVQDMDHENMFWYRQDPGLGLRLIYFSYDVKMKEKGDIPEGYSVSREKKERFSLILESASTNQTSMYLCASSLRQPYEQYFGPGTRLTVT.

The rearrangement uses TRBV6-5 and TRBJ2-7; tentative D call: TRBD1 (5 bases). The CDR3 length is 14 residues. Germline V CDR1 and CDR2: MNHEY, SVGAGI. The V and J ends lost 7 bases and 0 bases respectively, with 13 bases between them. The CDR3 DNA sequence: TGTGCCAGCAAGAAGGCAGGGCGCTCCTACGAGCAGTACTTC. This codes for CASKKAGRSYEQYF.

In DNA, the CDR3 is TGTGCCAGCCAGGTGGGCAGGTCGGGGACTGATGATTTCTTT. This sequence encodes CASQVGRSGTDDFF. The V and J genes are TRBV6-1 and TRBJ1-1, with D tentatively TRBD1 (5 bases). Germline-derived CDR1 and CDR2 are MNHNS and SASEGT. The CDR3 spans 14 residues. V was cut by 8 bases and J by 13 bases, with 26 bases left in between.

The genes are TRBV4-1 and TRBJ1-3; D is perhaps TRBD1 (5 bases). There are 16 residues in the CDR3. Trimming cost V 5 bases and J 3 bases, with 17 bases left between them. From germline, CDR1 is MGHRA and CDR2 YSYEKL. CDR3 nucleotide sequence: TGCGCCAGCAGCGGACCGCGGGGACCTTATGGAAACACCATATATTTT. As protein: CASSGPRGPYGNTIYF.

The chain couples TRBV11-3 to TRBJ1-1, with 8 bases lining up with TRBD1. In germline, CDR1 is SGHNT, CDR2 YENEEA. CDR3 size: 16 residues. V dropped 1 base and J dropped 0; count of bases not matched to a gene: 4. In DNA form, the CDR3 reads TGTGCCAGCAGCTTAGCAGGACAGGGAGTGAACACTGAAGCTTTCTTT. This codes for CASSLAGQGVNTEAFF.

The genes are TRBV4-1 and TRBJ2-1, with 9 nucleotides matching TRBD2. Germline assignment: CDR1 MGHRA and CDR2 YSYEKL. The CDR3 contains 16 residues. Losses at the gene ends were 2 bases for V and 4 bases for J; bases not matched to a gene: 6. This CDR3 reads CASSQRERGVYNEQFF. The CDR3 DNA follows: TGCGCCAGCAGCCAACGCGAGCGGGGGGTATACAATGAGCAGTTCTTC.

The genes are TRBV5-1 and TRBJ2-1; TRBD1 aligns across 7 bases. V lost 4 bases, J lost 7 bases, and 11 bases stayed unmatched. The germline V gene has CDR1 SGHRS and CDR2 YFSETQ. The CDR3 spans 15 residues. The CDR3 loop reads CASSARGSAQNEQFF. In DNA form, the CDR3 reads TGCGCCAGCAGCGCCAGGGGGTCCGCACAAAATGAGCAGTTCTTC.

J is TRBJ2-5 and V is TRBV11-3; D remains ambiguous. Judging by the DNA end, TRBJ2-7 fits better; the J call may be wrong. CDR1 is SGHNT and CDR2 is YENEEA in the germline V gene. The CDR3 loop spans 13 amino acids. CDR3 sequence: CASSLGYSYEQYF. The CDR3 nucleotides read TGTGCCAGCAGCTTAGGTTACTCCTACGAGCAGTACTTC.

The chain links TRBV25-1 to TRBJ1-1, with D hard to call. Germline V gives CDR1 MGHDK, CDR2 SYGVNS. This CDR3 has 13 amino acids. V gave up 9 bases and J gave up 4 bases, with 15 bases separating them. This chain's CDR3 is CASTNSHGTEAFF. Here the CDR3 DNA reads TGTGCCAGTACGAACTCGCATGGCACTGAAGCTTTCTTT. Complete variable domain (other parts from reference TRBV25-1 and TRBJ1-1): EADIYQTPRYLVIGTGKKITLECSQTMGHDKMYWYQQDPGMELHLIHYSYGVNSTEKGDLSSESTVSRIRTEHFPLTLESARPSHTSQYLCASTNSHGTEAFFGQGTRLTVV.

CDR3 protein: CASGTTGGNYGYTF. The CDR3 DNA follows: TGTGCCAGTGGGACGACAGGGGGAAACTATGGCTACACCTTC. This chain connects TRBV19 to TRBJ1-2; 9 bases are shared with TRBD1. CDR1 and CDR2 from the germline V gene are LNHDA and SQIVND (reference sequence). V lost 8 bases and J lost 2; bases outside the gene matches: 6. The CDR3 has 14 amino acids.

V and J are TRBV2 and TRBJ2-1, with TRBD2 identical over 7 bases. The CDR3 is made up of 14 amino acids. The junction had 11 bases not matched to a gene; V was cut back by 6 bases and J by 9 bases. Per germline, CDR1 SNHLY and CDR2 FYNNEI. In DNA form, the CDR3 reads TGTGCCAGCAGCACCGGGACTATAATTGGTGAGCAGTTCTTC. Encoded protein: CASSTGTIIGEQFF.

The chain recombines TRBV15 with TRBJ2-7; tentatively, D is TRBD2 (7 bases). Trimming left V 1 base short and J 0 bases short, with 19 bases between. The length of the CDR3 is 18 residues. Looked up from germline, CDR1 is LNHNV and CDR2 is YYDKDF (reference sequence). This CDR3 reads CATSRALRRGAPSYEQYF. DNA of the CDR3: TGTGCCACCAGCAGAGCCCTCCGCCGGGGGGCTCCCTCCTACGAGCAGTACTTC. The variable domain in full, with the rest retrieved from reference TRBV15 and TRBJ2-7, is DAMVIQNPRYQVTQFGKPVTLSCSQTLNHNVMYWYQQKSSQAPKLLFHYYDKDFNNEADTPDNFQSRRPNTSFCFLDIRSPGLGDTAMYLCATSRALRRGAPSYEQYFGPGTRLTVT.

The chain joins TRBV6-6 to TRBJ2-7; no firm D call. The V gene's germline CDR1 is MNHNY and CDR2 SVGAGI (reference sequence). The CDR3 contains 14 residues. Trimming left V 2 bases short and J 7 bases short, with 15 bases between. CDR3 DNA sequence: TGTGCCAGCAGTTACCCGCCGGGTTTCCCTGAGCAGTACTTC. It yields the protein CASSYPPGFPEQYF.

The rearrangement joins TRBV6-5 to TRBJ2-7, with 9 bases lining up with TRBD1. The V gene end was trimmed by 11 bases and the J gene end by 7 bases; junction bases not matched to a gene: 6. The CDR3 runs 11 residues. Per germline, CDR1 MNHEY and CDR2 SVGAGI. CDR3 coding DNA: TGTGCCGTAGGACAGGGGAGAGAGCAGTACTTC. It codes for CAVGQGREQYF.

The chain uses TRBV6-1 and TRBJ1-5; D uncertain. V was shortened by 4 bases and J by 1 base, with 8 bases between the two germline ends. The CDR3 consists of 14 residues. Germline CDR1 MNHNS, CDR2 SASEGT. The CDR3 bases are TGTGCCAGCAGTGTCGCCCTAAGCAATCAGCCCCAGCATTTT. Translated: CASSVALSNQPQHF.

The V and J genes are TRBV6-1 and TRBJ2-1; TRBD1 aligns across 8 bases. Germline V gene sequence: CDR1 MNHNS, CDR2 SASEGT. The ends lost 6 bases at V and 9 bases at J; junction bases unmatched: 7. The CDR3 totals 13 residues. CDR3 nucleotides: TGTGCCAGCAGGCCGGACAGGGAGAGTGAGCAGTTCTTC. Protein: CASRPDRESEQFF.

The CDR3 here is CASSPGPGTSGSADLAKNIQYF. The CDR3 region has the DNA TGTGCCAGCAGCCCCGGTCCCGGGACTAGCGGGAGCGCGGATTTAGCCAAAAACATTCAGTACTTC. The rearrangement joins TRBV9 to TRBJ2-4; TRBD2 matches 14 bases. From germline, CDR1 is SGDLS and CDR2 YYNGEE. CDR3 length equals 22 residues. Germline trimming cut 4 bases from V and 0 bases from J; bases unmatched to any gene: 18.

The CDR3 loop reads CAWGRGPRTYEQYF. The CDR3 DNA reads as TGTGCCTGGGGGAGGGGACCCCGAACCTACGAGCAGTACTTC. The gene calls are TRBV30 and TRBJ2-7; TRBD2 matches 7 bases. CDR3 size: 14 residues. The ends lost 5 bases at V and 2 bases at J; junction bases unmatched: 9. Germline CDR1 GTSNPN, CDR2 SVGIG (reference sequence).